Only one count was recorded for the clone carrying this T cell receptor beta chain. The source of the sample is a study of blood T cell repertoires in COVID-19. Assay used: immunoSEQ multiplex PCR; TCRdb lists only in-frame clones, some missing. This table holds roughly 150,000 clones, 80% to 85% found once. The ends lost 4 bases at V and 4 bases at J; junction bases unmatched: 10. The CDR3 is 15 residues long. The germline V gene has CDR1 MGHRA and CDR2 YSYEKL. Grouping used clinical history reported by participants in a survey and questionnaire. Participants in the exposed group had met a COVID-19 case in the 2 weeks before joining the study.

The gene calls are TRBV4-1 and TRBJ2-7, with 7 bases aligning to TRBD1. This clonotype was obtained from a man between 65 and 85 years old who had been exposed to COVID-19. What was sequenced was PBMCs or T cells enriched from blood (not recorded which). CDR3 nucleotides: TGCGCCAGCAGCCCCCAGACCGGGACAGTTTACGAGCAGTACTTC. Amino acids: CASSPQTGTVYEQYF.